One T cell receptor beta chain is described in this entry. This may arise from a read error, as a much more abundant clone is one base away. This same CDR3 is encoded by further DNA sequences in the sample. The CDR3 covers 14 residues. TCRdb's copy holds only in-frame clones and misses some; the assay was immunoSEQ multiplex PCR. This repertoire shows around 6,200 clones, 83% found once; its top ten account for roughly 8%. The sample comes from a study of graft-versus-host responses after intestinal transplantation. Study-level information: Induction with anti-thymocyte globulin, then tacrolimus and steroids for 2 to 3 years, was given to all recipients.

Both intraepithelial and lamina propria lymphocytes were released by processing graft tissue. This receptor was obtained from a human patient who received an intestinal transplant, so some T cells may come from the graft donor. This chain links TRBV21-1 with TRBJ1-2. TRBV21-1 is assigned pseudogene status. The source material was ileum tissue, sampled 300 to 320 days after intestinal transplant. The CDR3: CASSARRKDYGYTF. CDR3 coding DNA: TGTGCCAGCAGCGCTCGGCGGAAGGACTATGGCTACACCTTC.